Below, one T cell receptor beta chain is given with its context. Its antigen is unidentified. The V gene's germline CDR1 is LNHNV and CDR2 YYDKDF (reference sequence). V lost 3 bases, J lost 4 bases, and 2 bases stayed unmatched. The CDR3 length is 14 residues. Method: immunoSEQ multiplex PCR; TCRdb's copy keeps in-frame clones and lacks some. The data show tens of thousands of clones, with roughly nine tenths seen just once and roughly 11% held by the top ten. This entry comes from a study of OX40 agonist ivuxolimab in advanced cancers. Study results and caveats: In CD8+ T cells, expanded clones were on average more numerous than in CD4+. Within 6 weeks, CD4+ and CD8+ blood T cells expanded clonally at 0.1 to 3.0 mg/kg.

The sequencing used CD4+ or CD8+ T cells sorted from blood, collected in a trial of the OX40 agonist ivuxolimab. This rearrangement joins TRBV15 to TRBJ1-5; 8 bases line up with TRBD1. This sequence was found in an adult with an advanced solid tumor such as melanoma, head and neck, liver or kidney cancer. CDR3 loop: CATSSQGANQPQHF. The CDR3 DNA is TGTGCCACCAGCAGCCAGGGGGCAAATCAGCCCCAGCATTTT. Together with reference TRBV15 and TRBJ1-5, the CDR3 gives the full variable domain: DAMVIQNPRYQVTQFGKPVTLSCSQTLNHNVMYWYQQKSSQAPKLLFHYYDKDFNNEADTPDNFQSRRPNTSFCFLDIRSPGLGDTAMYLCATSSQGANQPQHFGDGTRLSIL.